The entry that follows covers one T cell receptor beta chain sequence. What it binds is not known. With 6 bases removed from V and 1 base from J, the gap between germline ends came to 16 bases. The V gene's germline CDR1 is SGDLS and CDR2 YYNGEE. The CDR3 contains 15 residues. Produced via immunoSEQ multiplex PCR; TCRdb's table is partial and in-frame only. The table has just over 65,000 clones, about 97% seen once. This sample was included in a study of cytomegalovirus exposure and HLA in healthy donors. Study-level results: TCR beta chains numbering some 160 were designated cytomegalovirus-associated.

Sequencing used PBMCs. The sequence was collected from a woman younger than 35 in good health and CMV-seropositive. The chain has TRBV9 and TRBJ2-5; D may be TRBD1 (5 bases). CDR3 amino acids: CASTQSGAVQETQYF. In nucleotides, the CDR3 is TGTGCCAGCACTCAAAGTGGGGCCGTCCAAGAGACCCAGTACTTC.